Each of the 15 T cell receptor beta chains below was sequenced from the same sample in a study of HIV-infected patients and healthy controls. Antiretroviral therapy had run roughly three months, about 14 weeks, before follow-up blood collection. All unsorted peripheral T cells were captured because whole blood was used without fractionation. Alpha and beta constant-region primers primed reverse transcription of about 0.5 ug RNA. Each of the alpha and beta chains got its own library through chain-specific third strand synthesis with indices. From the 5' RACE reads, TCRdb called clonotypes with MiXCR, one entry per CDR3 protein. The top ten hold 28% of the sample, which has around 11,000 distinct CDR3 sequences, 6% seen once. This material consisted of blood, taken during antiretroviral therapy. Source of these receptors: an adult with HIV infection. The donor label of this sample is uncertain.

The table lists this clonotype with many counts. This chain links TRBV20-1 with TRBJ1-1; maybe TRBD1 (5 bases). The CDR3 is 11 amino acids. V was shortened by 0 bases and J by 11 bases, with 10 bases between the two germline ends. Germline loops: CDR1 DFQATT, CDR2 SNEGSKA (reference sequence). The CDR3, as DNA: TGCAGTGCTAGAGATAAGGGGAGGGCTTTCTTT. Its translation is CSARDKGRAFF.

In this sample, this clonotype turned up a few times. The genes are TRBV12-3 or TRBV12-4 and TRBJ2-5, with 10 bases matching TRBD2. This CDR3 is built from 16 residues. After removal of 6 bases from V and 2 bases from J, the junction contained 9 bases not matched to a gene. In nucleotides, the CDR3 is TGTGCCAGCAGCCGGACTAGCGGAAAGCTACAAGAGACCCAGTACTTC. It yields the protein CASSRTSGKLQETQYF.

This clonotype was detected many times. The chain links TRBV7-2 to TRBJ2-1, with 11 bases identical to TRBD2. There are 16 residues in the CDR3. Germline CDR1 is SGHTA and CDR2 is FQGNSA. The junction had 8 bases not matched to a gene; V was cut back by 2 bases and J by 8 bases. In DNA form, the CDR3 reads TGTGCCAGCAGCTTAATAGCGGGGGGGCCATCTGATGAGCAGTTCTTC. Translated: CASSLIAGGPSDEQFF.

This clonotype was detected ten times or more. This chain's CDR3 is CASSIDWQGVNQPQHF. The CDR3, as DNA: TGTGCCAGTAGTATAGATTGGCAGGGCGTGAATCAGCCCCAGCATTTT. The gene calls are TRBV19 and TRBJ1-5; D possibly corresponds to TRBD1 (5 bases). The CDR3 sequence is 16 residues long. CDR1 is LNHDA, CDR2 SQIVND, per germline (reference sequence). V was cut by 0 bases and J by 4 bases, with 13 bases left in between.

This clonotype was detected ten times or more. The CDR3 sequence is CASSWDSNLEAFF. The CDR3 region has the DNA TGTGCCAGCAGTTGGGACAGTAACCTTGAAGCTTTCTTT. The chain combines TRBV12-3 or TRBV12-4 with TRBJ1-1; 7 bases agree with TRBD1. The V gene end was trimmed by 4 bases and the J gene end by 7 bases; junction bases not matched to a gene: 6. The CDR3 has 13 amino acids.

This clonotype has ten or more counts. This chain's CDR3 is CASSLQAGGPTDTQYF. CDR3 bases: TGTGCCAGCAGCTTACAGGCGGGGGGGCCCACAGATACGCAGTATTTT. The chain is built from TRBV7-9 and TRBJ2-3; 9 bases agree with TRBD2. This CDR3 region has 16 residues. V lost 2 bases to trimming and J lost 2 bases; unmatched junction nucleotides: 5. Germline loops: CDR1 SEHNR, CDR2 FQNEAQ (reference sequence). Variable domain in full (rest from reference TRBV7-9 and TRBJ2-3): DTGVSQNPRHKITKRGQNVTFRCDPISEHNRLYWYRQTLGQGPEFLTYFQNEAQLEKSRLLSDRFSAERPKGSFSTLEIQRTEQGDSAMYLCASSLQAGGPTDTQYFGPGTRLTVL.

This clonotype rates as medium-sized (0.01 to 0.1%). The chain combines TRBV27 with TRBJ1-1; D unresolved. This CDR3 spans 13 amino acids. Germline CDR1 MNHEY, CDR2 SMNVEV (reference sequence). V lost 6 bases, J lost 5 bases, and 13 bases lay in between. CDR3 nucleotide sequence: TGTGCCAGCAGCCACAGCGAGGAGACTGAAGCTTTCTTT. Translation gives CASSHSEETEAFF.

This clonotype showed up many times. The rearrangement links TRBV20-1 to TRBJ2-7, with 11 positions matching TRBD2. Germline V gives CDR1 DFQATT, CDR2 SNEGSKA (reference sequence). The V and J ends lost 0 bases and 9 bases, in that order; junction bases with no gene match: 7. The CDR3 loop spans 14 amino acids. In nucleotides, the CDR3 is TGCAGTGCTAGAGAGGGTCTAGCGGGGGGATGGCAGTACTTC. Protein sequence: CSAREGLAGGWQYF.

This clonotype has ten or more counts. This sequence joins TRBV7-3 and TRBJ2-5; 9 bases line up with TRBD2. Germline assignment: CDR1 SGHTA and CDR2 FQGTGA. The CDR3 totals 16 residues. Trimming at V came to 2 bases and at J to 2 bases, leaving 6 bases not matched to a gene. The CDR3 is CASSLVGGGAQETQYF. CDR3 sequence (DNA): TGTGCCAGCAGCTTAGTCGGCGGGGGGGCACAAGAGACCCAGTACTTC.

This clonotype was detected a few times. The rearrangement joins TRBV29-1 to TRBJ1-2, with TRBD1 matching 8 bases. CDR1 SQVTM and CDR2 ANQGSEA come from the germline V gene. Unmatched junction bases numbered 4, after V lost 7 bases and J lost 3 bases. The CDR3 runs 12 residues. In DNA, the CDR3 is TGCAGCGCAAACAGGGGGGACTATGGCTACACCTTC. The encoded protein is CSANRGDYGYTF.

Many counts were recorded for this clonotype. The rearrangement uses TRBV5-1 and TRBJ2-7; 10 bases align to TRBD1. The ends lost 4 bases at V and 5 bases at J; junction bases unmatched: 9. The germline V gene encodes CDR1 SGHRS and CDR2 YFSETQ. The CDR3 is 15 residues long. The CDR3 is CASSLGTGASDEQYF. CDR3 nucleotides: TGCGCCAGCAGCCTGGGGACAGGGGCTTCAGACGAGCAGTACTTC.

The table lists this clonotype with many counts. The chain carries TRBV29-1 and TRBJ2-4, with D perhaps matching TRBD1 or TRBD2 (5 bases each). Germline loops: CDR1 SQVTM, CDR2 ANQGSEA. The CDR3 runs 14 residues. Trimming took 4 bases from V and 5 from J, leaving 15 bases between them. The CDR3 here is CSVGAGTIENIQYF. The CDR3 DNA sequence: TGCAGCGTTGGAGCAGGGACCATAGAAAACATTCAGTACTTC.

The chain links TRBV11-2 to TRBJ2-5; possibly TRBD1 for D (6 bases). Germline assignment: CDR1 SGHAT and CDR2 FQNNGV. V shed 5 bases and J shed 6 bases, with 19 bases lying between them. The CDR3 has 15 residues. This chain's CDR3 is CASSPPKGVAKTQYF. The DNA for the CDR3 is TGTGCCAGCAGCCCCCCAAAGGGGGTTGCGAAGACCCAGTACTTC.

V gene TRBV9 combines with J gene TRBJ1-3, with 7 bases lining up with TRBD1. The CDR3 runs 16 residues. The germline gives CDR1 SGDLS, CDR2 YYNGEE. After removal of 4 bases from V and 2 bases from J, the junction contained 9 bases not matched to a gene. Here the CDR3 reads CASSYTTGVAGNTIYF. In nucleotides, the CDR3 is TGTGCCAGCAGCTATACTACAGGGGTGGCTGGAAACACCATATATTTT. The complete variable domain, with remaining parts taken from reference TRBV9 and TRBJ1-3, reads DSGVTQTPKHLITATGQRVTLRCSPRSGDLSVYWYQQSLDQGLQFLIQYYNGEERAKGNILERFSAQQFPDLHSELNLSSLELGDSALYFCASSYTTGVAGNTIYFGEGSWLTVV.

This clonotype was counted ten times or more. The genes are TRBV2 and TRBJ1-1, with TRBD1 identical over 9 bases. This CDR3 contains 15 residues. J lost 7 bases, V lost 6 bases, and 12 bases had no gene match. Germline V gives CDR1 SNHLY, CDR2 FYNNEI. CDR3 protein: CASSWGTGPTFEAFF. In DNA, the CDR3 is TGTGCCAGCAGCTGGGGGACAGGGCCAACCTTTGAAGCTTTCTTT.